These 28 T cell receptor beta chains originate from one sample sequenced in a study of T cell responses to AZD1222 COVID-19 vaccine. Repertoires were generated with immunoSEQ multiplex PCR, while TCRdb's copy carries only in-frame clones and drops some. The top ten clones hold 15% to 20% of a sample with some 130,000 clones, 88% of them seen once. Sample: peripheral blood, taken on day 0 of MenACWY control vaccination. The source of these receptors is an adult in good health.

The CDR3 bases are TGCGCCAGCAGCTTGGTTGCGGGAAGGGTTTCCTACAATGAGCAGTTCTTC. It yields the protein CASSLVAGRVSYNEQFF. The chain has TRBV5-1 and TRBJ2-1; D might be TRBD2 (6 bases). V lost 0 bases and J lost 1, with 14 bases in between. The V gene's germline CDR1 is SGHRS and CDR2 YFSETQ. CDR3 length: 17 residues.

The chain combines TRBV28 with TRBJ2-3; 8 bases fit TRBD1. Trimming at V came to 6 bases and at J to 2 bases, leaving 4 bases not matched to a gene. The CDR3 runs to 14 residues. Germline CDR1 is MDHEN and CDR2 is SYDVKM. The CDR3 nucleotides are TGTGCCAGCAGAGGACAGGGATTCACAGATACGCAGTATTTT. It codes for CASRGQGFTDTQYF.

The rearrangement uses TRBV29-1 and TRBJ2-7, with D possibly called TRBD1 or TRBD2 (5 bases each). Trimming removed 7 bases at V and 0 bases at J, with 13 bases between. The CDR3 runs 13 residues. Looked up from germline, CDR1 is SQVTM and CDR2 is ANQGSEA. For the CDR3, the DNA is TGCAGCGCTAGGCTGGGGACCTCCTACGAGCAGTACTTC. Translating it yields CSARLGTSYEQYF.

V usage is TRBV19 and J usage is TRBJ1-2; D is perhaps TRBD1 (5 bases). The CDR3 has 12 amino acids. In germline, CDR1 is LNHDA, CDR2 SQIVND (reference sequence). The germline V and J ends were trimmed by 5 bases and 4 bases, with 8 bases remaining between them. The CDR3 region has the DNA TGTGCCAGTAGTCCAGGGTTCTATGGCTACACCTTC. This encodes CASSPGFYGYTF.

The genes are TRBV4-1 and TRBJ1-2, with 7 bases lining up with TRBD1. CDR1 is MGHRA and CDR2 is YSYEKL in the germline V gene. V shed 1 base and J 7 bases; nucleotides not matched to a gene: 9. This CDR3 region has 15 residues. In DNA, the CDR3 is TGCGCCAGCAGCCAAGTATTGAGGGGGCTGGGTGGCTACACCTTC. Its translation is CASSQVLRGLGGYTF.

The chain links TRBV12-5 to TRBJ2-3; 7 bases map to TRBD2. After removal of 0 bases from V and 2 bases from J, the junction contained 2 bases not matched to a gene. The CDR3 sequence is 15 residues long. The germline CDR1 and CDR2 sequences are LGHNT and FRNRAP. The CDR3 spells CASGLVGGTTDTQYF. The CDR3 coding sequence is TGTGCTAGTGGTTTGGTCGGGGGGACCACAGATACGCAGTATTTT.

The chain carries TRBV19 and TRBJ1-3, with D maybe TRBD1 (5 bases). The V end lost 8 bases, the J end lost 2 bases, and 7 bases lay between the germline ends. The CDR3 totals 12 residues. Germline V gives CDR1 LNHDA, CDR2 SQIVND (reference sequence). DNA for the CDR3: TGTGCCAGTCGACAGCCTGGAAACACCATATATTTT. This translates into CASRQPGNTIYF.

The rearrangement links TRBV5-1 to TRBJ2-3; no firm D call. Trimming took off 0 bases at V and 6 bases at J, with 8 bases between the two ends. The CDR3 covers 13 residues. CDR1 and CDR2 (germline): SGHRS, YFSETQ. The chain's CDR3 is CASSLELRDTQYF. The DNA for the CDR3 is TGCGCCAGCAGCTTGGAACTTAGGGATACGCAGTATTTT.

The V gene is TRBV7-2, the J gene TRBJ1-2, with TRBD1 identical over 7 bases. CDR1 is SGHTA and CDR2 is FQGNSA in the germline V gene. The CDR3 has 16 amino acids. The V and J ends lost 5 bases and 4 bases, in that order; junction bases with no gene match: 13. The CDR3 spells CASSPQGGIDFYGYTF. The CDR3 nucleotides read TGTGCCAGCAGCCCCCAGGGGGGTATTGATTTCTATGGCTACACCTTC.

The chain recombines TRBV28 with TRBJ2-3; 8 positions match TRBD2. Germline CDR1 MDHEN, CDR2 SYDVKM. There are 16 residues in the CDR3. The junction had 14 bases not matched to a gene; V was cut back by 5 bases and J by 7 bases. CDR3 sequence: CASSTYSGDGKNTQYF. The CDR3 region has the DNA TGTGCCAGCAGTACTTATAGCGGGGACGGGAAGAATACGCAGTATTTT. Supplemented by reference TRBV28 and TRBJ2-3, the full variable domain reads DVKVTQSSRYLVKRTGEKVFLECVQDMDHENMFWYRQDPGLGLRLIYFSYDVKMKEKGDIPEGYSVSREKKERFSLILESASTNQTSMYLCASSTYSGDGKNTQYFGPGTRLTVL.

The chain employs TRBV30 and TRBJ2-7; 8 bases fit TRBD2. The CDR3 totals 14 residues. The germline V gene encodes CDR1 GTSNPN and CDR2 SVGIG (reference sequence). V trimming: 1 base; J trimming: 3 bases; junction bases outside the gene matches: 5. The CDR3 DNA follows: TGTGCCTGGAGTGACCCAGCGGGAGTCTACGAGCAGTACTTC. Amino acids: CAWSDPAGVYEQYF. Together with reference TRBV30 and TRBJ2-7, the CDR3 gives the full variable domain: SQTIHQWPATLVQPVGSPLSLECTVEGTSNPNLYWYRQAAGRGLQLLFYSVGIGQISSEVPQNLSASRPQDRQFILSSKKLLLSDSGFYLCAWSDPAGVYEQYFGPGTRLTVT.

The V and J genes are TRBV15 and TRBJ1-2, with no clear D. V was cut by 3 bases and J by 4 bases, with 18 bases left in between. The CDR3 runs 16 residues. Germline V gives CDR1 LNHNV, CDR2 YYDKDF (reference sequence). CDR3 DNA sequence: TGTGCCACCAGCAGTACACCGAGCCTCAACTCCTATGGCTACACCTTC. As protein: CATSSTPSLNSYGYTF.

The V call is TRBV27, the J call TRBJ1-4; the match to TRBD1 covers 10 bases. Germline CDR1 is MNHEY and CDR2 is SMNVEV (reference sequence). V trimming: 5 bases; J trimming: 2 bases; junction bases outside the gene matches: 5. The CDR3 runs to 16 residues. CDR3 DNA: TGTGCCAGCAGTGGGACAGGGGTCGCGACTAATGAAAAACTGTTTTTT. It yields the protein CASSGTGVATNEKLFF.

The chain combines TRBV2 with TRBJ1-4; D gene ambiguous. Germline V gene lookup returns CDR1 SNHLY and CDR2 FYNNEI. The CDR3 length is 17 residues. Trimming left V 5 bases short and J 6 bases short, with 22 bases between. The CDR3 DNA is TGTGCCAGCAGTACAAGAGTAGCTTCGACTGGGTATGAAAAACTGTTTTTT. This gives the protein CASSTRVASTGYEKLFF.

This clone showed up just once. The chain carries TRBV2 and TRBJ2-1; perhaps D is TRBD1 or TRBD2 (7 bases each). Germline assignment: CDR1 SNHLY and CDR2 FYNNEI. The V and J ends lost 6 bases and 5 bases respectively, with 17 bases between them. The CDR3 has 15 amino acids. CDR3 amino acids: CASRVTGTNNNEQFF. Written as DNA, the CDR3 is TGTGCCAGCAGGGTGACAGGGACTAACAACAATGAGCAGTTCTTC.

The chain couples TRBV19 to TRBJ2-2; D not certain. Trimming removed 1 base at V and 4 bases at J, with 13 bases between. Germline V gene sequence: CDR1 LNHDA, CDR2 SQIVND (reference sequence). This CDR3 has 16 residues. Here the CDR3 reads CASSIVRITSTGELFF. The CDR3 nucleotides are TGTGCCAGTAGTATAGTCCGGATTACCTCCACCGGGGAGCTGTTTTTT.

The J gene is TRBJ2-7, the V gene TRBV30; D is perhaps TRBD1 (6 bases). The ends were cut back, 4 bases at V and 2 bases at J, with 18 bases in the middle. This CDR3 is 15 amino acids long. The germline CDR1 and CDR2 sequences are GTSNPN and SVGIG (reference sequence). The CDR3 protein is CAWTHPRQAPYEQYF. The CDR3 bases are TGTGCCTGGACCCACCCTCGACAGGCGCCCTACGAGCAGTACTTC.

V gene TRBV7-3 combines with J gene TRBJ2-1; 7 positions agree with TRBD1. This CDR3 spans 13 amino acids. Germline values: CDR1 SGHTA, CDR2 FQGTGA. V shed 3 bases, J shed 7 bases, and the junction held 3 bases outside the gene matches. CDR3 sequence (DNA): TGTGCCAGCAGCTTCGGGACAGCTAATGAGCAGTTCTTC. Amino acid sequence: CASSFGTANEQFF.

The chain links TRBV7-3 to TRBJ1-5; 7 bases map to TRBD1. The ends lost 2 bases at V and 6 bases at J; junction bases unmatched: 10. The germline gives CDR1 SGHTA, CDR2 FQGTGA. The CDR3 spans 16 residues. Here the CDR3 DNA reads TGTGCCAGCAGCTTATCGGTCCGGCAGGGGGGTCAGCCCCAGCATTTT. It encodes CASSLSVRQGGQPQHF.

V and J are TRBV11-2 and TRBJ1-2; D not certain. The CDR3 consists of 11 residues. The V and J ends lost 5 bases and 5 bases respectively, with 6 bases between them. Germline values: CDR1 SGHAT, CDR2 FQNNGV. DNA of the CDR3: TGTGCCAGCAGCAAGGGATATGGCTACACCTTC. This codes for CASSKGYGYTF.

The chain is built from TRBV11-2 and TRBJ1-3; unclear D gene. Trimming shortened V by 5 bases and J by 4 bases, and 18 bases separated the two germline ends. This CDR3 has 16 amino acids. The V gene's germline CDR1 is SGHAT and CDR2 FQNNGV. Here the CDR3 DNA reads TGTGCCAGCAGCCTATCGGGCCCTGCATCCGGAAACACCATATATTTT. The encoded protein is CASSLSGPASGNTIYF.

This rearrangement joins TRBV6-5 to TRBJ2-5, with a weak D call TRBD2 (6 bases). Germline loops: CDR1 MNHEY, CDR2 SVGAGI. This CDR3 contains 15 residues. Between the trimmed V and J ends, which lost 6 bases and 5 bases, there was a span of 19 bases. The CDR3 loop is CASRFMGLGRETQYF. Written as DNA, the CDR3 is TGTGCCAGCAGATTCATGGGACTGGGGAGGGAGACCCAGTACTTC.

This chain connects TRBV9 to TRBJ2-2, with D possibly being TRBD1 or TRBD2 (5 bases each). The CDR3 sequence is 15 residues long. The V gene lost 0 bases and the J gene lost 7 bases, with 13 bases spanning the gap. CDR1 SGDLS and CDR2 YYNGEE come from the germline V gene. The CDR3 spells CASSVGVGDGGELFF. CDR3 nucleotide sequence: TGTGCCAGCAGCGTAGGGGTAGGGGACGGCGGGGAGCTGTTTTTT.

The table lists this clone with a few counts. This chain links TRBV19 with TRBJ1-2; maybe TRBD1 (5 bases). Germline assignment: CDR1 LNHDA and CDR2 SQIVND (reference sequence). The CDR3 contains 12 residues. Trimming removed 9 bases at V and 4 bases at J, with 12 bases between. The CDR3 here is CASAQGFYGYTF. The DNA of the CDR3 is TGTGCCAGCGCCCAGGGATTCTATGGCTACACCTTC.

This clone was detected only once. This chain links TRBV16 with TRBJ2-7; D gene uncertain. Germline CDR1 reads KGHSY; CDR2 reads FQNENV. V lost 2 bases and J 3 bases, leaving 5 bases between the germline ends. This CDR3 region has 12 residues. The CDR3 spells CASSQRFYEQYF. CDR3 bases: TGTGCCAGCAGCCAACGGTTCTACGAGCAGTACTTC.

V is TRBV18 and J is TRBJ1-2, with 8 bases lining up with TRBD1. V was pared by 1 base and J by 4 bases, with 5 bases of the junction left unmatched. The CDR3 contains 15 residues. The germline V gene encodes CDR1 KGHSH and CDR2 LQKENI. The CDR3 region has the DNA TGTGCCAGCTCACCACAAGAGACAGGGGCCTATGGCTACACCTTC. Its protein is CASSPQETGAYGYTF. The full variable domain, completed using reference TRBV18 and TRBJ1-2, is NAGVMQNPRHLVRRRGQEARLRCSPMKGHSHVYWYRQLPEEGLKFMVYLQKENIIDESGMPKERFSAEFPKEGPSILRIQQVVRGDSAAYFCASSPQETGAYGYTFGSGTRLTVV.

This clone occurred once. The chain links TRBV30 to TRBJ1-2; D is possibly TRBD1 (5 bases). The germline V and J ends were trimmed by 4 bases and 7 bases, with 25 bases remaining between them. Germline V gene data show CDR1 as GTSNPN and CDR2 as SVGIG (reference sequence). The CDR3 totals 16 residues. The CDR3 sequence is CAWISGLSAHGGGYTF. In DNA form, the CDR3 reads TGTGCCTGGATATCGGGTCTGTCAGCCCATGGGGGTGGCTACACCTTC. The full variable domain, in which reference TRBV30 and TRBJ1-2 provide the parts outside the CDR3, is SQTIHQWPATLVQPVGSPLSLECTVEGTSNPNLYWYRQAAGRGLQLLFYSVGIGQISSEVPQNLSASRPQDRQFILSSKKLLLSDSGFYLCAWISGLSAHGGGYTFGSGTRLTVV.

The chain has TRBV5-6 and TRBJ2-3; 11 bases align to TRBD2. The junction had 8 bases not matched to a gene; V was cut back by 1 base and J by 1 base. Germline assignment: CDR1 SGHDT and CDR2 YYEEEE. The CDR3 consists of 18 residues. CDR3 nucleotide sequence: TGTGCCAGCAGCTTGAAACTAGCGGGAGCTCTAGGCACAGATACGCAGTATTTT. It encodes CASSLKLAGALGTDTQYF.